The clone carrying this T cell receptor (beta chain) was seen ten or more times. This sample was taken from a study of immune characterization of retroperitoneal liposarcoma. TCRdb reprocessed the PCR reads with MiXCR, giving one entry per CDR3 protein. The data hold 10,000 to 11,000 distinct CDR3 sequences, with under 30% observed a single time. This CDR3 spans 15 amino acids. With 5 bases clipped from V and 3 bases from J, the junction kept 9 bases outside the gene matches. Germline V CDR1 and CDR2: SGHAT, FQNNGV. This chain uses TRBV11-2 with TRBJ2-5; 7 bases fit TRBD2. The specimen was blood. This receptor was obtained from a male donor with retroperitoneal liposarcoma. The CDR3, as DNA: TGTGCCAGCAGCCTGGCGGGGGTCATTAAAGAGACCCAGTACTTC. Its protein product is CASSLAGVIKETQYF.